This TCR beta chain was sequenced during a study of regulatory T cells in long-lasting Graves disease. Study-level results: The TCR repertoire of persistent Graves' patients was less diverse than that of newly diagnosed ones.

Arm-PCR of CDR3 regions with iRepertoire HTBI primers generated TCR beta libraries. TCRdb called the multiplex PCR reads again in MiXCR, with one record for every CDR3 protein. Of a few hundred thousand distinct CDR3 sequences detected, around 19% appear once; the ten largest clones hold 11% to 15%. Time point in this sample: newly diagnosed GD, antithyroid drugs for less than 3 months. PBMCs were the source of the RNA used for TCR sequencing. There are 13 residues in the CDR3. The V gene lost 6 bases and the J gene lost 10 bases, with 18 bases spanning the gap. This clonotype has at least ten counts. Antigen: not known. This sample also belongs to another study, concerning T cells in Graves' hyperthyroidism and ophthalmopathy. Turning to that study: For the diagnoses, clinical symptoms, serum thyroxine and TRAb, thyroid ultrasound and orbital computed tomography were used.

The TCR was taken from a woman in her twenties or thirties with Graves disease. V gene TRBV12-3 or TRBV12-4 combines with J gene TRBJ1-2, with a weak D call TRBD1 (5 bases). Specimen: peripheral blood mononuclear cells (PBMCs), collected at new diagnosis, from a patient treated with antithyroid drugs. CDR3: CASSSSGEIVYTF. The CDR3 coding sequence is TGTGCCAGCAGCTCCTCGGGGGAGATTGTCTACACCTTC.